Here is one TCR beta chain with its context. This sample was taken from a study of blood T cell repertoires in COVID-19. The method was immunoSEQ multiplex PCR; TCRdb's version includes in-frame clones alone and lacks a portion of them. The sample lists about 200,000 clones; 75% to 85% were seen once. CDR3 length equals 16 residues. Germline V CDR1 and CDR2: SNHLY, FYNNEI. V lost 6 bases to trimming and J lost 7 bases; unmatched junction nucleotides: 18. This sequence originates from a human donor in a cohort sampled during active COVID-19. The specimen was peripheral blood. This chain connects TRBV2 to TRBJ2-7; TRBD2 matches 7 bases. In nucleotides, the CDR3 is TGTGCCAGCAGCGACCTGGGAGCGGGATCCCATCTGGAGCAGTACTTC. Translated: CASSDLGAGSHLEQYF.